This T cell receptor (beta chain) was recorded in a study of blood T cell repertoires in COVID-19. From germline, CDR1 is KGHSH and CDR2 LQKENI. Trimming took 5 bases from V and 0 from J, leaving 14 bases between them. The CDR3 extends over 16 amino acids. Repertoires were generated with immunoSEQ multiplex PCR, while TCRdb's copy carries only in-frame clones and drops some. The table records fewer than 130,000 clones, around 90% of them present only once. The source material was peripheral blood. The chain joins TRBV18 to TRBJ2-1; maybe TRBD2 (6 bases). The clonotype comes from a human donor in a cohort sampled during active COVID-19. CDR3 coding DNA: TGTGCCAGCTCAACGGGACTCGACCCCTCCTACAATGAGCAGTTCTTC. This sequence encodes CASSTGLDPSYNEQFF.